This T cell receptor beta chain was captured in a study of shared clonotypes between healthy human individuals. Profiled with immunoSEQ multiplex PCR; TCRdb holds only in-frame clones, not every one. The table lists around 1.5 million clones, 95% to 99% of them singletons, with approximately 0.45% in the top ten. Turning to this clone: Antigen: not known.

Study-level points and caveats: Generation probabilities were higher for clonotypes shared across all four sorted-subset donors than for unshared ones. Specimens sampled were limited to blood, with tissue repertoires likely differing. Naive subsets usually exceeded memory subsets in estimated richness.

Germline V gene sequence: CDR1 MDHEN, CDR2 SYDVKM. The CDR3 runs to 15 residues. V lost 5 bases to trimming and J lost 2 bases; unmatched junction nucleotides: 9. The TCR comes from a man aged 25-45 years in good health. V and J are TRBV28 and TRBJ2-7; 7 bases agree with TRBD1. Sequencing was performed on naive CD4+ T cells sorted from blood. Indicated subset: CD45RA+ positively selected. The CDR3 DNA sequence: TGTGCCAGCAGTACCATCGGGACAGCGACCTACGAGCAGTACTTC. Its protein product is CASSTIGTATYEQYF.